Presented here are 5 T cell receptor beta chains from one specimen sequenced in a study of blood T cells in healthy people across ages. A J-beta primer mix and a sample-barcoded 5' primer were used in a second PCR of about 6 to 12 cycles. TCRdb reprocessed the 5' RACE reads via MiXCR and lists one record per CDR3 protein. The sample lists about 640,000 distinct CDR3 sequences, roughly three fifths seen once, with over 30% in the top ten. Sequencing used blood. Receptors originate from a man between 60 and 75 years old in good health.

This clonotype was counted a few times. The J gene is TRBJ1-3, the V gene TRBV4-2; a possible D gene is TRBD1 (5 bases). Trimming left V 0 bases short and J 4 bases short, with 10 bases between. The CDR3 loop spans 15 amino acids. Germline V gene lookup returns CDR1 LGHNA and CDR2 YNFKEQ. In DNA form, the CDR3 reads TGTGCCAGCAGCCAAGACGAGGGGTCCGGAAACACCATATATTTT. Its translation is CASSQDEGSGNTIYF.

The V gene is TRBV12-3 or TRBV12-4, the J gene TRBJ2-1; 8 bases map to TRBD2. The CDR3 has 15 residues. J gave up 10 bases and V 1 base, and 9 bases lay outside the gene matches. The CDR3 loop reads CASSLVGGGPPEQFF. CDR3 DNA: TGTGCCAGCAGTTTAGTGGGCGGGGGGCCCCCGGAGCAGTTCTTC.

The gene calls are TRBV10-2 and TRBJ2-5; D ambiguous. V was shortened by 8 bases and J by 4 bases, with 8 bases between the two germline ends. CDR3 length equals 11 residues. Per germline, CDR1 WSHSY and CDR2 SAAADI. The CDR3 DNA reads TGCGCCAGCTTCGGCGGAGAGACCCAGTACTTC. As protein: CASFGGETQYF.

This clonotype was recorded a few times. The chain carries TRBV6-6 and TRBJ1-5; weak D call: TRBD1 (5 bases). The CDR3 contains 16 residues. Between the trimmed V and J ends, which lost 2 bases and 3 bases, there was a span of 14 bases. CDR1 MNHNY and CDR2 SVGAGI come from the germline V gene (reference sequence). The CDR3 sequence: CASSYAGKEYNQPQHF. The CDR3 DNA reads TGTGCCAGCAGTTACGCAGGGAAGGAATACAATCAGCCCCAGCATTTT.

Comments on this clonotype: Since no conserved phenylalanine or tryptophan closes the CDR3, a read error is the likely cause. The chain carries TRBV12-3 or TRBV12-4 and TRBJ1-2; tentative D call: TRBD1 (5 bases). This CDR3 comprises 13 residues. The V and J ends lost 7 bases and 4 bases respectively, with 13 bases between them. CDR3 sequence reads: CASKNDSFYGYTL. The CDR3 DNA follows: TGTGCCAGCAAAAATGACAGCTTCTATGGCTACACCTTA.